This T cell receptor beta chain was sequenced in a study of neurological immune-mediated disorders. Whole-study findings and limits: Phylogenetic grouping put 18 of 34 multiple sclerosis patients' repertoires into one related-CDR3 cluster, a possible signature.

This clonotype was picked up many times. Its antigen is undetermined. The V and J ends lost 3 bases and 4 bases respectively, with 13 bases between them. This CDR3 is built from 14 residues. The V gene's germline CDR1 is DFQATT and CDR2 SNEGSKA (reference sequence). The cDNA was generated by 5'RACE with 10-nucleotide random UMIs. The output of every sequencing run, over 190 million TCR-beta sequences, came from 15-18 subjects. MiXCR, run by TCRdb on the 5' RACE reads, gives a single entry per CDR3 protein. The data hold 65,000 to 90,000 distinct CDR3 sequences, with 4.5% to 6.5% observed a single time.

The receptor was isolated from a young woman with multiple sclerosis. The genes are TRBV20-1 and TRBJ1-5, with D possibly being TRBD1 (5 bases). The sequencing input was PBMCs. The CDR3 DNA is TGCAGTGCTAGGGGGCTACACGAAAATCAGCCCCAGCATTTT. Amino acids: CSARGLHENQPQHF.